Here is one T cell receptor (beta chain) with its context. The antigen is unknown. The data were taken from a study of OX40 agonist ivuxolimab in advanced cancers. Study details: Patients' therapy was ivuxolimab, an antibody that acts as an agonist of OX40 (CD134). Study-level findings and limits: CD4+ and CD8+ blood T cells expanded clonally by week 6 at 0.1 to 3.0 mg/kg. With doses of 0.1-3.0 mg/kg, partial responders showed among the lowest clonal expansion.

Repertoires were generated with immunoSEQ multiplex PCR, while TCRdb's copy carries only in-frame clones and drops some. The data show approximately 10,000 clones, roughly three quarters seen once. Germline V CDR1 and CDR2: SGDLS, YYNGEE. The ends lost 3 bases at V and 0 bases at J; junction bases unmatched: 10. The CDR3 has 18 amino acids. Patients had blood sampled at baseline and again on cycle 4 day 1 and cycle 7 day 1. The chain joins TRBV9 to TRBJ1-3; 9 bases fit TRBD1. Sample: CD4+ or CD8+ T cells sorted from blood, taken in a trial of the OX40 agonist ivuxolimab. The TCR originated in an adult with an advanced solid tumor such as melanoma, head and neck, liver or kidney cancer. The CDR3 loop reads CASSARDRAPLSGNTIYF. The CDR3 DNA follows: TGTGCCAGCAGCGCCCGGGACAGGGCCCCTCTCTCTGGAAACACCATATATTTT. Full variable domain (missing parts from reference TRBV9 and TRBJ1-3): DSGVTQTPKHLITATGQRVTLRCSPRSGDLSVYWYQQSLDQGLQFLIQYYNGEERAKGNILERFSAQQFPDLHSELNLSSLELGDSALYFCASSARDRAPLSGNTIYFGEGSWLTVV.